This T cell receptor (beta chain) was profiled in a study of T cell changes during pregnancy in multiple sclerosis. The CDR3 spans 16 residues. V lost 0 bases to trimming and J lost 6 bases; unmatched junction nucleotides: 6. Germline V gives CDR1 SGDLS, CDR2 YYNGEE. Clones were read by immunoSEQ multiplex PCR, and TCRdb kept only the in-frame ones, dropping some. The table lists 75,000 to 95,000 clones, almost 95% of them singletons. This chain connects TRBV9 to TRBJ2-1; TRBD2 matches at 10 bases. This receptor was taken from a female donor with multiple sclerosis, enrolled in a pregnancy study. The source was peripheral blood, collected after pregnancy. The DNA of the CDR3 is TGTGCCAGCAGCGTAGCTAGACTAGCGGGTCTCAATGAGCAGTTCTTC. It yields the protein CASSVARLAGLNEQFF.